The clone carrying this T cell receptor (beta chain) was detected only a few times. The target antigen is unknown. TCRdb re-analysed the 5' RACE reads in MiXCR, keeping a single row per CDR3 protein. The data contain 310,000 or so distinct CDR3 sequences, roughly 4% of them singletons. CDR3 length: 13 residues. CDR1 and CDR2 from the germline V gene are MNHNY and SVGAGI (reference sequence). Trimming took off 5 bases at V and 7 bases at J, with 14 bases between the two ends. The data stem from a study of T cells after yellow fever vaccination. As for the study in general: Fractions of limited cellularity were prepared by means of SMART-Seq v4 Ultra Low Input. Study-level results: A weaker but faster secondary response was observed, peaking on day 5 versus 15. Abundant clonotypes from the bulk population could get into FACS-sorted repertoires as contaminants. Post-booster samples contained most primary-vaccination clones (approximately 95% CD4, around 89% CD8).

The sample was PBMCs, taken on the day of the yellow fever booster vaccination. V and J are TRBV6-6 and TRBJ1-1, with D possibly matching TRBD1 (6 bases). This clonotype originated in a man aged 18 to 29 who received the YFV17D yellow fever vaccine. The CDR3 spells CASSRRQASEAFF. The DNA for the CDR3 is TGTGCCAGCAGTAGACGACAGGCAAGTGAAGCTTTCTTT.